A single sample gave rise to the 15 T cell receptor beta chains below, sequenced in a study of cytomegalovirus exposure and HLA in healthy donors. Researchers ran the PCR with 60 Vbeta and 13 Jbeta primers. Only in-frame clones appear in the TCRdb table, and some are missing; sequencing was by immunoSEQ multiplex PCR. The sample includes roughly 67,000 clones, approximately 75% of them seen just once. The sequencing sample was made of PBMCs. The origin of the receptors is a man in his 60s in good health and CMV-seropositive.

The J gene is TRBJ2-2, the V gene TRBV5-4, with 7 bases fitting TRBD1. V shed 4 bases, J shed 0 bases, and the junction held 6 bases outside the gene matches. The germline CDR1 and CDR2 sequences are SGHNT and YYREEE (reference sequence). CDR3 length equals 16 residues. The CDR3: CASSPTGPPNTGELFF. In nucleotides, the CDR3 is TGTGCCAGCAGCCCGACAGGGCCCCCGAACACCGGGGAGCTGTTTTTT.

This chain links TRBV5-1 with TRBJ2-5; 10 bases map to TRBD2. The germline V gene has CDR1 SGHRS and CDR2 YFSETQ. Unmatched junction bases numbered 6, after V lost 6 bases and J lost 4 bases. The CDR3 length is 14 residues. CDR3 in amino acids: CASTGSSGGETQYF. The CDR3 DNA reads as TGCGCCAGCACCGGGTCTAGCGGGGGAGAGACCCAGTACTTC.

Here the CDR3 DNA reads TGTGCCAGCAGCCCGACAGGGGAGTATGGCTACACCTTC. Translation: CASSPTGEYGYTF. The chain links TRBV6-6 to TRBJ1-2, with 8 bases aligning to TRBD1. This CDR3 region has 13 residues. Unmatched junction bases numbered 5, after V lost 6 bases and J lost 5 bases. Looked up from germline, CDR1 is MNHNY and CDR2 is SVGAGI (reference sequence).

This rearrangement joins TRBV7-9 to TRBJ2-7; D might be TRBD2 (5 bases). The ends were cut back, 1 base at V and 7 bases at J, with 8 bases in the middle. This CDR3 has 12 amino acids. Germline loops: CDR1 SEHNR, CDR2 FQNEAQ (reference sequence). CDR3 bases: TGTGCCAGCAGCTTAGAGAGGAGGGAGCAGTACTTC. The encoded protein is CASSLERREQYF.

V and J are TRBV29-1 and TRBJ2-5; weak D call: TRBD2 (5 bases). The end of the DNA aligns better with TRBJ2-7, so the J call may be wrong. Per the germline V gene, CDR1 is SQVTM and CDR2 is ANQGSEA. The CDR3 has 13 amino acids. The CDR3 DNA reads TGCAGCGTTGAAGACGGGGTATCCTACGAGCAGTACTTC. Translated: CSVEDGVSYEQYF.

V usage is TRBV6-5 and J usage is TRBJ1-2; D remains ambiguous. Trimming cost V 2 bases and J 9 bases, with 13 bases left between them. The CDR3 has 13 residues. Germline V gives CDR1 MNHEY, CDR2 SVGAGI. CDR3 coding DNA: TGTGCCAGCAGTTACCAGGCCTCCCTCAGCTACACCTTC. This translates into CASSYQASLSYTF.

This clone came up once. The chain couples TRBV6-1 to TRBJ2-7; 8 bases align to TRBD1. Germline V gene lookup returns CDR1 MNHNS and CDR2 SASEGT. The V and J ends lost 0 bases and 0 bases, in that order; junction bases with no gene match: 4. This CDR3 spans 16 amino acids. The CDR3, as DNA: TGTGCCAGCAGTGAAGCGCGGGACAGGCCCTCCTACGAGCAGTACTTC. It codes for CASSEARDRPSYEQYF.

The CDR3 DNA sequence: TGTGCCAGCTCACCCCGGACTAGATTCTACGAGCAGTACTTC. Amino acids: CASSPRTRFYEQYF. V is TRBV18 and J is TRBJ2-5; 7 nucleotides agree with TRBD2. The DNA end is a closer match to TRBJ2-7, so the J assignment may be wrong. There are 14 residues in the CDR3. Germline V gene sequence: CDR1 KGHSH, CDR2 LQKENI.

This sequence joins TRBV4-1 and TRBJ2-1; 9 bases align to TRBD2. V gave up 0 bases and J gave up 12 bases; unmatched junction bases: 6. This CDR3 has 14 amino acids. Germline V gene data show CDR1 as MGHRA and CDR2 as YSYEKL. The CDR3 DNA sequence: TGCGCCAGCAGCCAAGAAAGTCTAGCGGGAACGCAGTTCTTC. This codes for CASSQESLAGTQFF.

J is TRBJ2-1 and V is TRBV4-2; 10 bases map to TRBD2. The CDR3 loop spans 16 amino acids. In germline, CDR1 is LGHNA, CDR2 YNFKEQ. V gave up 0 bases and J gave up 6 bases; unmatched junction bases: 5. The chain's CDR3 is CASSQEGASGSNEQFF. Written as DNA, the CDR3 is TGTGCCAGCAGCCAAGAGGGGGCTAGCGGGAGCAATGAGCAGTTCTTC.

DNA for the CDR3: TGTGCCAGCAGCTCGGACAGACCATCTGGAAACACCATATATTTT. The encoded protein is CASSSDRPSGNTIYF. This chain joins TRBV7-8 and TRBJ1-3, with a tentative D call TRBD1 (6 bases). CDR1 is SGHVS and CDR2 is FQNEAQ in the germline V gene. This CDR3 region has 15 residues. V was shortened by 4 bases and J by 1 base, with 11 bases between the two germline ends.

The sample holds a few counts of this clone. V and J are TRBV7-8 and TRBJ2-1, with 10 bases lining up with TRBD2. This CDR3 has 17 residues. Germline CDR1 reads SGHVS; CDR2 reads FQNEAQ. With 2 bases clipped from V and 7 bases from J, the junction kept 11 bases outside the gene matches. The CDR3 sequence: CASSLNGLAGVLNEQFF. CDR3 DNA: TGTGCCAGCAGCTTAAATGGCCTAGCGGGAGTCTTGAATGAGCAGTTCTTC.

This clone was seen once. The chain combines TRBV2 with TRBJ2-1; no firm D call. The CDR3 length is 13 residues. CDR1 is SNHLY, CDR2 FYNNEI, per germline. The V and J ends lost 5 bases and 8 bases respectively, with 13 bases between them. The CDR3, as DNA: TGTGCCAGCAGTCACTTCGGCCAGGATGAGCAGTTCTTC. Translated, it gives CASSHFGQDEQFF.

This chain uses TRBV11-3 with TRBJ1-1; tentatively, D is TRBD1 (5 bases). This CDR3 region has 16 residues. Trimming removed 0 bases from V and 1 base from J, with 12 bases in between. Germline loops: CDR1 SGHNT, CDR2 YENEEA. The CDR3: CASSLDNWQGNTEAFF. CDR3 in DNA: TGTGCCAGCAGCTTAGATAATTGGCAGGGGAACACTGAAGCTTTCTTT.

The V gene is TRBV5-6, the J gene TRBJ2-1; D is perhaps TRBD2 (5 bases). This CDR3 has 14 residues. V was clipped by 0 bases and J by 5 bases, with 9 bases between them. Germline V lookup: CDR1 SGHDT, CDR2 YYEEEE. CDR3 protein: CASSLALAHNEQFF. For the CDR3, the DNA is TGTGCCAGCAGCTTGGCGCTAGCCCACAATGAGCAGTTCTTC.